The clone carrying this T cell receptor (beta chain) was seen repeatedly, ten times or more. No antigen is known for it. V lost 4 bases and J lost 5, with 20 bases in between. The V gene's germline CDR1 is MDHEN and CDR2 SYDVKM. This CDR3 has 16 residues. The record originates from a study of regulatory T cells in long-lasting Graves disease. Study outcomes and limitations: TRBV28, TRBJ1-2 and TRBJ2-5 were favored in persistent disease. Owing to a sample size that was small, accuracy may have been reduced. Persistent Graves' patients showed reduced TCR diversity versus newly diagnosed patients.

Time point meaning: persistent/refractory GD, antithyroid drugs over 5 years with positive TRAb. PBMC-derived RNA was used for the TCR library. Both iRepertoire HTBI primers and Arm-PCR of CDR3 regions were used to build the TCR beta libraries. MiXCR, applied by TCRdb to the multiplex PCR reads, yields one record per CDR3 protein. This table has roughly 360,000 distinct CDR3 sequences, about 23% appearing once. The input for sequencing was peripheral blood mononuclear cells (PBMCs), taken when the disease was refractory, from a patient treated with antithyroid drugs. The sequence was collected from a woman aged 40 to 50 with Graves disease. The chain recombines TRBV28 with TRBJ1-2; a possible D gene is TRBD1 (6 bases). DNA of the CDR3: TGTGCCAGCAGTTCTACAGGGACCCGGGGGAAGTATGGCTACACCTTC. Translated: CASSSTGTRGKYGYTF.